This T cell receptor beta chain was recorded in a study of cytomegalovirus exposure and HLA in healthy donors. Study outcomes and limitations: A later analysis found most CMV-associated TCR beta chains apparently HLA-restricted.

A note on this clone: Its target is not known.

The V end was cut by 5 bases, the J end by 8 bases, with 12 bases between. The CDR3 is 11 amino acids. Germline CDR1 DFQATT, CDR2 SNEGSKA (reference sequence). At sampling all donors were nominally healthy, likely with unrecorded immune exposures. A multiplex PCR was run with 60 Vbeta primers and 13 Jbeta primers. Some clones are missing from TCRdb's copy, which holds only in-frame ones; the method was immunoSEQ multiplex PCR. Here the sample spans 100,000 or so clones, 50% to 70% being singletons. The sequence was collected from a man aged 25 to 40 in good health and CMV-seropositive. J is TRBJ1-1 and V is TRBV20-1, with D maybe TRBD1 (6 bases). What was sequenced was PBMCs. The CDR3 sequence: CSALGALEAFF. In DNA form, the CDR3 reads TGCAGTGCTCTGGGGGCTTTGGAAGCTTTCTTT.